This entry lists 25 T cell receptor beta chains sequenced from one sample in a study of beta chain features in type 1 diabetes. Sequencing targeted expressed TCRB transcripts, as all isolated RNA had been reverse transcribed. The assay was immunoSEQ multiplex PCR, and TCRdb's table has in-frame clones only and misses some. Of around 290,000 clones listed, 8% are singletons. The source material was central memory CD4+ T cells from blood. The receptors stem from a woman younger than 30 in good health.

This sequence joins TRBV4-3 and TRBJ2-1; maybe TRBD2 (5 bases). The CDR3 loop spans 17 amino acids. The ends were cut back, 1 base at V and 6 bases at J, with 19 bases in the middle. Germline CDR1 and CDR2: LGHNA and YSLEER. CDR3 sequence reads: CASSQATWVGAFNEQFF. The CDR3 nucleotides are TGCGCCAGCAGCCAAGCGACGTGGGTGGGAGCATTCAATGAGCAGTTCTTC.

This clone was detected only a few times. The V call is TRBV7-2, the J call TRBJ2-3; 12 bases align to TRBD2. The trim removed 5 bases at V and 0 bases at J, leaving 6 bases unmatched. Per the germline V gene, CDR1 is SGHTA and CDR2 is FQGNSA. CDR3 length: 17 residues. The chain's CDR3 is CASSPLAGGLSTDTQYF. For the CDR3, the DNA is TGTGCCAGCAGCCCACTAGCGGGGGGTCTAAGCACAGATACGCAGTATTTT. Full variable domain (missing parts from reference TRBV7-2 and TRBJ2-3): GAGVSQSPSNKVTEKGKDVELRCDPISGHTALYWYRQSLGQGLEFLIYFQGNSAPDKSGLPSDRFSAERTGGSVSTLTIQRTQQEDSAVYLCASSPLAGGLSTDTQYFGPGTRLTVL.

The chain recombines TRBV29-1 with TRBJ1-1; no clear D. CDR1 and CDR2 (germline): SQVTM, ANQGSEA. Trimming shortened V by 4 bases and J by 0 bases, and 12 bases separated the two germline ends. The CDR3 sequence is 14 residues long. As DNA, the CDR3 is TGCAGCGTTGCCGAAGGCAGTTTGAACACTGAAGCTTTCTTT. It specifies CSVAEGSLNTEAFF.

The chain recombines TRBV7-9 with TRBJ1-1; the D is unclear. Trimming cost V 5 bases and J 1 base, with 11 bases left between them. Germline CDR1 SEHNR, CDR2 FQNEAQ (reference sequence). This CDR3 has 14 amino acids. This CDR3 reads CASSPPRRNTEAFF. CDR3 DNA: TGTGCCAGCAGCCCACCTCGCAGGAACACTGAAGCTTTCTTT.

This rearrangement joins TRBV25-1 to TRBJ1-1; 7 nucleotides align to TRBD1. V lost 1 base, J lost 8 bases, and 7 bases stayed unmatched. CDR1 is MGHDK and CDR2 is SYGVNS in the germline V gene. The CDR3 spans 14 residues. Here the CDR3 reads CASSEFGGTVEAFF. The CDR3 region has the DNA TGTGCCAGCAGTGAATTCGGGGGGACAGTCGAAGCTTTCTTT.

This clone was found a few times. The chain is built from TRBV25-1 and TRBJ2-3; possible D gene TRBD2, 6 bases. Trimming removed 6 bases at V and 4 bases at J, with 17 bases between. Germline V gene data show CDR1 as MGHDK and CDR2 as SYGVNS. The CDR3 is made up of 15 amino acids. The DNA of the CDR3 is TGTGCCAGCAGACCAACGACTAGTTCCCCAGATACGCAGTATTTT. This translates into CASRPTTSSPDTQYF.

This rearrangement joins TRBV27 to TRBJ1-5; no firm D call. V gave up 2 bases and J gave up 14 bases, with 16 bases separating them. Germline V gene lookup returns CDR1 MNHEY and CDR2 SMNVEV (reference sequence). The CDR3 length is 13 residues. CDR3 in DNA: TGTGCCAGCAGTTTAAAACCCACGGCGCCGAAGCATTTT. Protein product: CASSLKPTAPKHF.

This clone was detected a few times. CDR3 coding DNA: TGTGCCAGCAGTTTTAGCGGGAGGTCCCAAGAGACCCAGTACTTC. It specifies CASSFSGRSQETQYF. The V gene is TRBV6-6, the J gene TRBJ2-5; TRBD2 matches at 10 bases. After removal of 4 bases from V and 1 base from J, the junction contained 3 bases not matched to a gene. The CDR3 is made up of 15 amino acids. The germline CDR1 and CDR2 sequences are MNHNY and SVGAGI (reference sequence).

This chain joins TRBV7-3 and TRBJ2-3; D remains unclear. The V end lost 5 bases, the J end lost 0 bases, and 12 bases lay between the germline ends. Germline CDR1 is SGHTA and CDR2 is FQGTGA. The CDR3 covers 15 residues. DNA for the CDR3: TGTGCCAGCAGCCTAGGGATCACTAGCACAGATACGCAGTATTTT. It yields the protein CASSLGITSTDTQYF. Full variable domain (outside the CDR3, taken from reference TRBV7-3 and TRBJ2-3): GAGVSQTPSNKVTEKGKYVELRCDPISGHTALYWYRQSLGQGPEFLIYFQGTGAADDSGLPNDRFFAVRPEGSVSTLKIQRTERGDSAVYLCASSLGITSTDTQYFGPGTRLTVL.

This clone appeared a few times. CDR3: CASSARQGWGSTDTQYF. CDR3 sequence (DNA): TGTGCCAGCAGCGCCCGACAGGGATGGGGCAGCACAGATACGCAGTATTTT. This sequence joins TRBV9 and TRBJ2-3, with TRBD1 matching 7 bases. This CDR3 comprises 17 residues. V lost 3 bases and J lost 0; bases outside the gene matches: 10. Germline V lookup: CDR1 SGDLS, CDR2 YYNGEE.

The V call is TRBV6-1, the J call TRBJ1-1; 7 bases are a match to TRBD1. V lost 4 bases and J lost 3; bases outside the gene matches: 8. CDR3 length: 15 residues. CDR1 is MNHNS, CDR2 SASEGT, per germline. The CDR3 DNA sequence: TGTGCCAGCAGTGCTCAGAAGACAGGGTACACTGAAGCTTTCTTT. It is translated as CASSAQKTGYTEAFF.

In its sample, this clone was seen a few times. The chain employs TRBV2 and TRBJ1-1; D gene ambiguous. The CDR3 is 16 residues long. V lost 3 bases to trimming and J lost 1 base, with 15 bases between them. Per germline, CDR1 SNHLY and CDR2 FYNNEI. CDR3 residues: CASSDAVQRGNTEAFF. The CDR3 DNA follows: TGTGCCAGCAGTGATGCAGTCCAGCGAGGGAACACTGAAGCTTTCTTT.

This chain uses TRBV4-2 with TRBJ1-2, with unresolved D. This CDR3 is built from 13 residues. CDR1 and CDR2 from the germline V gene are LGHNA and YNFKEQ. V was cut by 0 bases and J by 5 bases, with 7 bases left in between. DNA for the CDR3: TGTGCCAGCAGCCAAGACATCGGGTATGGCTACACCTTC. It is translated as CASSQDIGYGYTF.

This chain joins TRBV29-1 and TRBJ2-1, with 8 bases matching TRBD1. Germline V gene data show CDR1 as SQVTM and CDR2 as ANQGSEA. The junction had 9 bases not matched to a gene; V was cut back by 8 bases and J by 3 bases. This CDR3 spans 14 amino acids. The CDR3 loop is CSTDRGASYNEQFF. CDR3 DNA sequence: TGCAGCACCGACAGGGGTGCAAGCTACAATGAGCAGTTCTTC.

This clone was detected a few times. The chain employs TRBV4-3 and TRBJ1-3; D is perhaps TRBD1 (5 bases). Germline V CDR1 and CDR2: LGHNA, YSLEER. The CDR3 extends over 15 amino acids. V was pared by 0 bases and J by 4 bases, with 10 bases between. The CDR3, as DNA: TGCGCCAGCAGCCAAGACGGGACGCGAGGAAACACCATATATTTT. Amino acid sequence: CASSQDGTRGNTIYF.

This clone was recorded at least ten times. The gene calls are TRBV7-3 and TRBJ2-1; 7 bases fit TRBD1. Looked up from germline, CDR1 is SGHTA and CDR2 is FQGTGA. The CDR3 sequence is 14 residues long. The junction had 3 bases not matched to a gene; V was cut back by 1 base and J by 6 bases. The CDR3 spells CASSLMAGGNEQFF. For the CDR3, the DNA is TGTGCCAGCAGCTTAATGGCAGGGGGCAATGAGCAGTTCTTC.

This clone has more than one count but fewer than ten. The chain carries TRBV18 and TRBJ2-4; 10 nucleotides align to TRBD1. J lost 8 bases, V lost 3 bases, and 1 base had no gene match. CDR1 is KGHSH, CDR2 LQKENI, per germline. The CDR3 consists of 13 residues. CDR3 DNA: TGTGCCAGCTCACCCGGGACAGGGGACATTCAGTACTTC. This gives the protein CASSPGTGDIQYF.

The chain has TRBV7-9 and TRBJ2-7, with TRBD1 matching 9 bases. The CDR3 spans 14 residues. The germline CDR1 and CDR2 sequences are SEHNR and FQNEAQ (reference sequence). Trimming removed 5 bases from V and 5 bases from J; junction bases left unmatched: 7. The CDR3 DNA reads TGTGCCAGCAGCGCCCAGGGACAGGGTAACGAGCAGTACTTC. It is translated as CASSAQGQGNEQYF. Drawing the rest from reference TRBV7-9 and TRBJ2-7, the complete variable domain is DTGVSQNPRHKITKRGQNVTFRCDPISEHNRLYWYRQTLGQGPEFLTYFQNEAQLEKSRLLSDRFSAERPKGSFSTLEIQRTEQGDSAMYLCASSAQGQGNEQYFGPGTRLTVT.

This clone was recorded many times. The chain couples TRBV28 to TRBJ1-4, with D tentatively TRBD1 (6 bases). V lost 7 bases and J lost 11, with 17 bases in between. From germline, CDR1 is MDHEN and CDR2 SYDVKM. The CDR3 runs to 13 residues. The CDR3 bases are TGTGCCAGCACCTTGCGACAGGCCCCTAAACTGTTTTTT. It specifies CASTLRQAPKLFF.

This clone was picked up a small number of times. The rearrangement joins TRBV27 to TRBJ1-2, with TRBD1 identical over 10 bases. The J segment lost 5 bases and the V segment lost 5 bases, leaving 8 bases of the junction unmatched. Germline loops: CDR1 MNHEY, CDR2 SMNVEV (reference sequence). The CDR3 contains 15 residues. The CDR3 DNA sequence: TGTGCCAGCAGTCCAAGGACAGGGGGGCCATATGGCTACACCTTC. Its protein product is CASSPRTGGPYGYTF.

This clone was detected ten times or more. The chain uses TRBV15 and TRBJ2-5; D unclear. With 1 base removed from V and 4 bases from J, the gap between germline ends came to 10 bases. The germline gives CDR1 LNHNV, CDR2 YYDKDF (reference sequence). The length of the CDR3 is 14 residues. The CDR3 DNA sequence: TGTGCCACCAGCAGAGTAACGGGTATAGAGACCCAGTACTTC. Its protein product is CATSRVTGIETQYF.

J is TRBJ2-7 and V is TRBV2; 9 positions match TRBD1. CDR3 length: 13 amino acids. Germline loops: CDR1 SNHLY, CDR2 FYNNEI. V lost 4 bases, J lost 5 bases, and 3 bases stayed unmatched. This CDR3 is CASSGDRENEQYV. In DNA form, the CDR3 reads TGTGCCAGCAGTGGGGACAGGGAGAACGAGCAGTACGTC.

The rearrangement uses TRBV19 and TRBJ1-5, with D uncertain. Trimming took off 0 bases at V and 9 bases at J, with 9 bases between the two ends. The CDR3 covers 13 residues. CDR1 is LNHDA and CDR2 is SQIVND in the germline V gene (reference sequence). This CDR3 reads CASSIDPRSPQHF. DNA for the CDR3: TGTGCCAGTAGTATAGATCCCCGCTCGCCCCAGCATTTT. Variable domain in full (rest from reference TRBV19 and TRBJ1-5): DGGITQSPKYLFRKEGQNVTLSCEQNLNHDAMYWYRQDPGQGLRLIYYSQIVNDFQKGDIAEGYSVSREKKESFPLTVTSAQKNPTAFYLCASSIDPRSPQHFGDGTRLSIL.

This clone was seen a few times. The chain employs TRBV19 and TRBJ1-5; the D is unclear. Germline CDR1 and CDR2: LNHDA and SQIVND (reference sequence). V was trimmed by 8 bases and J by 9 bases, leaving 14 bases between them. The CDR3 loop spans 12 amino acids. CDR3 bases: TGTGCCAGTGCAGAAACCCGGGGGCCCCAGCATTTT. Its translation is CASAETRGPQHF.

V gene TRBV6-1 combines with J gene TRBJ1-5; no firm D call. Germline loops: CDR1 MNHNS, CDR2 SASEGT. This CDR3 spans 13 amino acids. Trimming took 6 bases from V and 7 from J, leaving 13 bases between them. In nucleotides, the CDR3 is TGTGCCAGCAGGACCGGTGGGCTGCAGCCCCAGCATTTT. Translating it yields CASRTGGLQPQHF.